The rows below give T cell receptor beta chains drawn from one sample of a study of regulatory T cells in long-lasting Graves disease. TCRdb called the multiplex PCR reads again in MiXCR, with one record for every CDR3 protein. The sample includes under 250,000 distinct CDR3 sequences, 20% to 25% of them seen just once. The source material was peripheral blood mononuclear cells (PBMCs), sampled at new diagnosis, from a patient treated with antithyroid drugs. These receptors all stem from a female donor with Graves disease. The conserved cysteine and the conserved F or W are not part of the CDR3 here. The D gene is left open where the match is weak. Rows may omit the clone size; those that give it use once, few, many or a size class.

d_call	v_call	clone_size	j_call	cdr3_aa
.	TRBV28	many	TRBJ1-2	ASSPVGTSPNYGYT
TRBD2	TRBV19	few	TRBJ2-2	ASETSGSKWTGELF
.	TRBV7-2	many	TRBJ2-1	ASSRPSGIYNEQF
TRBD1	TRBV6-1	many	TRBJ1-5	ASSEGGLDRGNNQPQH
TRBD1	TRBV4-2	.	TRBJ1-5	ASSQDKDRGNQPQH
.	TRBV7-7	many	TRBJ2-7	ASSLAAGPYEQY
TRBD1	TRBV29-1	many	TRBJ2-1	SVERQGGYNEQF
TRBD1	TRBV6-1	many	TRBJ2-2	ASIWTGNTGELF
.	TRBV20-1	many	TRBJ2-3	SGKITSSSGDTQY
.	TRBV6-2/TRBV6-3	many	TRBJ2-1	ASSDPPGVREQF
.	TRBV6-5	.	TRBJ2-1	ASSYVDERF
.	TRBV28	many	TRBJ2-5	ASSLYGAETQY
.	TRBV7-2	many	TRBJ2-3	ASSSGVPDTQY
.	TRBV7-3	many	TRBJ2-3	TSSPMTAQDTDTQY
.	TRBV14	few	TRBJ2-3	ASSRQLRTDTQY
.	TRBV5-1	many	TRBJ2-7	ASNPSVGGTAYEQY
.	TRBV10-3	many	TRBJ2-7	AISELQENYEQY